Listed below are T cell receptor beta chains from one sample, sequenced in a study of CD4+ T cells in melanoma. Here immunoSEQ multiplex PCR was the method, and the copy in TCRdb shows in-frame clones only, minus some. The profile shows about 9,900 clones, 69% of them singletons. The sequenced sample was peripheral blood. Every receptor here comes from a human donor with melanoma. CDR3s include the opening cysteine and the closing phenylalanine or tryptophan. A D gene is named only where the DNA matches it firmly. Clone size is stated in some rows and not others, as once, few, many or a class when expanded.

. TRBJ1-5 TRBV9 . TGTGCCAGCAGCGTAGGTCCCAGGGAGACTCAGCCCCAGCATTTT CASSVGPRETQPQHF
. TRBJ2-7 TRBV7-2 . TGTGCCAGCAGCTCAAAAGAGGGCGGCGAGCAGTACTTC CASSSKEGGEQYF
. TRBJ2-1 TRBV4-3 . TGCGCCAGCAGCCAAGGTTACAATGAGCAGTTCTTC CASSQGYNEQFF
TRBD1 TRBJ2-1 TRBV19 few TGTGCCAGTGGTTTTAGGGGGCCCTACAATGAGCAGTTCTTC CASGFRGPYNEQFF
TRBD1 TRBJ2-2 TRBV6-5 . TGTGCCAGCAGGCGGACAGGGAACACCGGGGAGCTGTTTTTT CASRRTGNTGELFF
TRBD2 TRBJ2-7 TRBV29-1 few TGCAGCGTCTGGGGGACTAGCGGGGGCTCCGAGCAGTACTTC CSVWGTSGGSEQYF
. TRBJ2-7 TRBV6-6 medium-sized TGTGCCAGCAGTTACGGGGTTTTCTACGAGCAGTACTTC CASSYGVFYEQYF
TRBD1 TRBJ1-2 TRBV7-1 . TGTGCCAGCAGCAAAGGGACAGGGGGATATAACTATGGCTACACCTTC CASSKGTGGYNYGYTF
. TRBJ1-1 TRBV6-6 . TGTGCCAGCAGTTACTCGATGAACACTGAAGCTTTCTTT CASSYSMNTEAFF
TRBD2 TRBJ2-5 TRBV5-4 . TGTGCCAGCAGCTCGAGAGTTAGCGGGTATGAGACCCAGTACTTC CASSSRVSGYETQYF
. TRBJ2-7 TRBV5-5 . TGTGCCAGCAGCTCCCTCGGGCGGCAGGCTACAATCGAGCAGTACTTC CASSSLGRQATIEQYF
TRBD2 TRBJ2-3 TRBV19 . TGTGCCAGTAGCCTTGGACTAGCGCGGCGCACAGATACGCAGTATTTT CASSLGLARRTDTQYF
. TRBJ1-2 TRBV29-1 . TGCAGCGTGGTCGTGAGGGCGGCCTATGGCTACACCTTC CSVVVRAAYGYTF
. TRBJ2-1 TRBV5-6 few TGTGCCAGCAGCTTGGAGGCGAGCCATGAGCAGTTCTTC CASSLEASHEQFF
. TRBJ1-3 TRBV5-6 . TGTGCCAGCAGCTTGGATCTGGGTCCAGGGGGAAACACCATATATTTT CASSLDLGPGGNTIYF
. TRBJ1-2 TRBV4-2 few TGTGCCAGCAGCCAAGCGAGCCCGAACTATGGCTACACCTTC CASSQASPNYGYTF
. TRBJ1-6 TRBV7-2 once TGTGCCAGCAGCTCGCAGGACTCACCCCTCCACTTT CASSSQDSPLHF
. TRBJ1-2 TRBV7-3 . TGTGCCAGCAGCTTAGCCCCTGGGAACTATGGCTACACCTTC CASSLAPGNYGYTF
. TRBJ1-3 TRBV7-2 . TGTGCCAGCAGCCCCGGGGTTTCGGTTGGAAACACCATATATTTT CASSPGVSVGNTIYF
. TRBJ1-1 TRBV7-1 . TGTGCCAGCAGCTTAGACACGAACACTGAAGCTTTCTTT CASSLDTNTEAFF
. TRBJ2-4 TRBV19 . TGTGCCAGTATTAAGGGGGTAGCCAAAAACATTCAGTACTTC CASIKGVAKNIQYF
. TRBJ2-7 TRBV5-1 few TGCGCCAGCAGCTTAGACAGCCGGGGGTACTACGAGCAGTACTTC CASSLDSRGYYEQYF
. TRBJ1-2 TRBV2 . TGTGCCAGCCGAGAGGCGCCGGGTCGGTCCGTCTATGGCTACACCTTC CASREAPGRSVYGYTF
. TRBJ1-1 TRBV6-6 once TGTGCCACCTTAAAGAACACTGAAGCTTTCTTT CATLKNTEAFF
. TRBJ2-2 TRBV5-4 . TGTGCCAGCAGCTCTCTCAGCGGGACAACGAACACCGGGGAGCTGTTTTTT CASSSLSGTTNTGELFF
. TRBJ2-2 TRBV7-3 . TGTGCCAGCAGTTCGGACGCCAAAACCGGGGAGCTGTTTTTT CASSSDAKTGELFF
. TRBJ2-2 TRBV30 . TGTGCCTCAAAGCCCAGGGGTAACACCGGGGAGCTGTTTTTT CASKPRGNTGELFF
TRBD1 TRBJ2-5 TRBV28 . TGTGCCAGCAGCTACAGGGGCTTGAGGGAGCAGTACTTC CASSYRGLREQYF
TRBD1 TRBJ1-6 TRBV6-1 . TGTGCCAGCAGGACAGGGCAGGATTCACCCCTCCACTTT CASRTGQDSPLHF
. TRBJ1-5 TRBV15 . TGTGCGACCGGGAGATCGGGTTCGGGCAATCAGCCCCAGCATTTT CATGRSGSGNQPQHF
. TRBJ1-1 TRBV27 . TGTGCCAGCAGTCTGTGGGCGAACACTGAAGCTTTCTTT CASSLWANTEAFF
. TRBJ2-5 TRBV14 . TGTGCCAGCAGCCAAGCGTATGAGCAGTACTTC CASSQAYEQYF
TRBD1 TRBJ1-1 TRBV2 . TGTGCCAGCAGGGGGACAGCTGCCTTCGGGGCTGAAGCTTTCTTT CASRGTAAFGAEAFF
TRBD1 TRBJ1-1 TRBV18 . TGTGCCAGCTCACCATGGACAGGGCGAAACACTGAAGCTTTCTTT CASSPWTGRNTEAFF
TRBD2 TRBJ2-1 TRBV25-1 few TGTGCCAGCAGGGACACGGGGGGTATTCATGAGCAGTTCTTC CASRDTGGIHEQFF
. TRBJ2-1 TRBV25-1 . TGTGCCAGCTTAAAGGGAGGATACAATGAGCAGTTCTTC CASLKGGYNEQFF
TRBD1 TRBJ2-3 TRBV4-1 once TGCGCCAGCAGCGACCGACAGGGGGTCACAGATACGCAGTATTTT CASSDRQGVTDTQYF
TRBD1 TRBJ1-4 TRBV2 . TGTGCCAGCAGTGATTTGCGGTCCTCAGGGGGAAAACTGTTTTTT CASSDLRSSGGKLFF
. TRBJ2-7 TRBV13 medium-sized TGTGCCAGCAGCTTAGGGACATCGAGCTCCTACGAGCAGTACTTC CASSLGTSSSYEQYF
TRBD1 TRBJ2-7 TRBV30 . TGTGCCTGGAGCGCTGGGGACAGGGGATACGAGCAGTACTTC CAWSAGDRGYEQYF
. TRBJ1-2 TRBV6-1 . TGTGCCAGCAGGCAAAGGGGGGGCGACTATGGCTACACCTTC CASRQRGGDYGYTF
. TRBJ1-5 TRBV19 . TGTGCCAGTAGCCCGGGCCCTCTAAACGAGCCCCAGCATTTT CASSPGPLNEPQHF